The clone carrying this TCR beta chain was seen many times. This specimen belongs to a study of T-cell reconstitution after alpha-beta-depleted transplantation in children. For TCRbeta, the library was prepared with unique molecular identifiers. Via MiXCR, TCRdb re-called the PCR reads, giving one row per CDR3 protein. Of about 340,000 distinct CDR3 sequences listed, about a sixth are singletons. The clonotype comes from a male patient aged 2 to 9 who had a stem cell transplant for acute lymphoblastic leukemia, so the T cells may come from the graft donor. The sequencing here drew on PBMCs, mostly from graft donor cells, taken 360 days after TCRalphabeta/CD19-depleted stem cell transplant.

CDR3 in amino acids: CSVGRGPQETQYF. CDR3 in DNA: TGCAGCGTTGGAAGGGGCCCCCAAGAGACCCAGTACTTC. This rearrangement joins TRBV29-1 to TRBJ2-5; possibly TRBD1 for D (5 bases). In germline, CDR1 is SQVTM, CDR2 ANQGSEA. CDR3 length equals 13 residues. Between the trimmed V and J ends, which lost 4 bases and 1 base, there was a span of 10 bases. The full variable domain, its missing parts supplied by reference TRBV29-1 and TRBJ2-5, is SAVISQKPSRDICQRGTSLTIQCQVDSQVTMMFWYRQQPGQSLTLIATANQGSEATYESGFVIDKFPISRPNLTFSTLTVSNMSPEDSSIYLCSVGRGPQETQYFGPGTRLLVL.